A single T cell receptor (beta chain) is shown here with its context. This sample was taken from a study of control samples from healthy donors and cancer patients. Profiling relied on immunoSEQ multiplex PCR, and the TCRdb table lists in-frame clones only, not all of them. The data contain tens of thousands of clones, around nine tenths of them seen just once; the ten biggest clones take up over 8.5%. Germline V gene data show CDR1 as SGHTA and CDR2 as FQGTGA. The CDR3 extends over 13 amino acids. V gave up 1 base and J gave up 6 bases, with 8 bases separating them. The chain recombines TRBV7-3 with TRBJ2-3, with D hard to call. This TCR was sampled from a woman in her forties or fifties with colorectal cancer. Sequencing input: PBMCs. DNA of the CDR3: TGTGCCAGCAGCTTAATGCCTGGGGATACGCAGTATTTT. As protein: CASSLMPGDTQYF.